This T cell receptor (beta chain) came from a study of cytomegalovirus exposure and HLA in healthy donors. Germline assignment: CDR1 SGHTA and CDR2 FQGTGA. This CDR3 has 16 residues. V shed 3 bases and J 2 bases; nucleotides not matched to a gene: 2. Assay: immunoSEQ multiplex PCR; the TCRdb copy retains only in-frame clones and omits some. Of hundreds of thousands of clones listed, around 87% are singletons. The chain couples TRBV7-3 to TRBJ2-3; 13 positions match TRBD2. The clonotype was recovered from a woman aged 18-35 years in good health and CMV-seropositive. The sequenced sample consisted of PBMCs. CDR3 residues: CASSFGLAGVTDTQYF. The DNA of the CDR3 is TGTGCCAGCAGCTTCGGACTAGCGGGAGTCACAGATACGCAGTATTTT.